This T cell receptor (beta chain) was sequenced in a study of T cells in Graves' hyperthyroidism and ophthalmopathy. This clonotype was observed a handful of times. There were TCR beta CDR3 regions amplified from RNA transcripts. In the first-round RT-PCR of the TCR CDR3, the HTBI primer set was used. TCRdb processed the multiplex PCR reads anew with MiXCR; each CDR3 protein has one entry. This sample has about 640,000 distinct CDR3 sequences, with 13% to 15% found just once. V was clipped by 3 bases and J by 2 bases, with 7 bases between them. The length of the CDR3 is 14 residues. Per germline, CDR1 LNHDA and CDR2 SQIVND (reference sequence). Clinical symptoms, serum thyroxine and TRAb, thyroid ultrasound and orbital computed tomography together formed the diagnostic basis.

The rearrangement joins TRBV19 to TRBJ2-2; no clear D. This sequence was found in a woman aged 45-65 years with Graves' ophthalmopathy. Specimen: blood. CDR3 in amino acids: CASSITANTGELFF. The CDR3 DNA reads TGTGCCAGTAGTATCACGGCAAACACCGGGGAGCTGTTTTTT.